This entry describes one T cell receptor (beta chain). The antigen remains undetermined. The sample is drawn from a study of cytomegalovirus exposure and HLA in healthy donors. Findings and caveats of the study: There were some public TCRs occurring in many donors, but most TCR sequences were rare. Researchers reported that three CMV-associated chains were confirmed in vitro as CMV antigen-specific. The study labeled 170 or so TCR beta chains cytomegalovirus-associated.

Separation from the roughly 700-subject first cohort characterized the roughly 110-subject validation cohort, to which the donors belonged. Only in-frame clones appear in the TCRdb table, and some are missing; sequencing was by immunoSEQ multiplex PCR. The sample consists of fewer than 95,000 clones, roughly 83% of them appearing once. What was sequenced was PBMCs. The sequence was collected from a woman aged 18-29 years in good health and CMV-seropositive.

This CDR3 reads CASSKPLAGDNEQFF. CDR3 coding DNA: TGTGCCAGCAGCAAACCCCTAGCGGGGGACAATGAGCAGTTCTTC. The gene calls are TRBV5-4 and TRBJ2-1; TRBD2 agrees at 10 bases. The V gene's germline CDR1 is SGHNT and CDR2 YYREEE (reference sequence). The CDR3 covers 15 residues. Germline trimming cut 4 bases from V and 5 bases from J; bases unmatched to any gene: 6.